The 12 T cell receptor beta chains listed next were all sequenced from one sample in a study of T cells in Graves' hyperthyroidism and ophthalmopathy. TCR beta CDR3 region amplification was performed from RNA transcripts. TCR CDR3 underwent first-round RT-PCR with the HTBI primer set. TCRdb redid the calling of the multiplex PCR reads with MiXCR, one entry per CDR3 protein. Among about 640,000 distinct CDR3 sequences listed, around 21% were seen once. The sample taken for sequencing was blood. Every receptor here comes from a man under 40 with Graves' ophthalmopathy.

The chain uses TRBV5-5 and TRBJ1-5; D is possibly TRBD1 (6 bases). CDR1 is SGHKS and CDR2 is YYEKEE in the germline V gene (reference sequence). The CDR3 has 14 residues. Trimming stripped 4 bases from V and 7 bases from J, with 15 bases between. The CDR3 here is CASSLNTGIQPQHF. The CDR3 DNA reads TGTGCCAGCAGCCTTAACACAGGGATCCAGCCCCAGCATTTT.

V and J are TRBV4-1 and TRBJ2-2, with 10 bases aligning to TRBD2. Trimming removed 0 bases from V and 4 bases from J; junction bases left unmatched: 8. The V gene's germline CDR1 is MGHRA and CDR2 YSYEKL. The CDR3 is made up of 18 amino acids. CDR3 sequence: CASSQDWLAGVSTGELFF. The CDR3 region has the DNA TGCGCCAGCAGCCAAGATTGGCTAGCGGGAGTCTCCACCGGGGAGCTGTTTTTT.

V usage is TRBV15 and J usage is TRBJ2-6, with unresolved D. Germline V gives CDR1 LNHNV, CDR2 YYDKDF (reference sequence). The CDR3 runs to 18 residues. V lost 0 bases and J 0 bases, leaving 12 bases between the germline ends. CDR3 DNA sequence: TGTGCCACCAGCAGAGATTACTCGGCCTCCTCTGGGGCCAACGTCCTGACTTTC. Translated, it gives CATSRDYSASSGANVLTF.

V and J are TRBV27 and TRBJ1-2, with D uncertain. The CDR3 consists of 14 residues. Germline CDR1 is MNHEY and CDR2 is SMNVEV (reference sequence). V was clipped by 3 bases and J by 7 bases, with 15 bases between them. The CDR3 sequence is CASSLHGPTSGYTF. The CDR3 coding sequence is TGTGCCAGCAGTTTGCATGGGCCGACTAGTGGCTACACCTTC.

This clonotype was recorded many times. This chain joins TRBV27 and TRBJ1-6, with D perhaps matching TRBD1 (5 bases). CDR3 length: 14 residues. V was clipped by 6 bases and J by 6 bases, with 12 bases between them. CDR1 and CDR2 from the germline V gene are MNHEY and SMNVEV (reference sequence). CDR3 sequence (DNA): TGTGCCAGCAGCGGGGGGGTGTTTAATTCACCCCTCCACTTT. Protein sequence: CASSGGVFNSPLHF.

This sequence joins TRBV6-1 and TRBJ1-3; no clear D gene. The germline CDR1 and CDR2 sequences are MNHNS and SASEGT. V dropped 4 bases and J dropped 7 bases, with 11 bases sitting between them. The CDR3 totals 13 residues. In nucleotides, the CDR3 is TGTGCCAGCAGTGCAGCGGGGAAGAACACCATATATTTT. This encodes CASSAAGKNTIYF.

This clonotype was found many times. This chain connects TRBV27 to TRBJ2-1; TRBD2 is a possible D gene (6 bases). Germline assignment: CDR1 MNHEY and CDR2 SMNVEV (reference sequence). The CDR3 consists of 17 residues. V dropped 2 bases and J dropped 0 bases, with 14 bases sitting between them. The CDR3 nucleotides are TGTGCCAGCAGTTTAAGGACCCTAGCGTACTCCTACAATGAGCAGTTCTTC. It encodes CASSLRTLAYSYNEQFF.

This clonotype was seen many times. Written as DNA, the CDR3 is TGTGCCAGCACCCGTGGCCTGGACAGGGAACAAGAGACCCAGTACTTC. Its translation is CASTRGLDREQETQYF. The chain joins TRBV2 to TRBJ2-5, with 8 bases identical to TRBD1. Germline-derived CDR1 and CDR2 are SNHLY and FYNNEI. V lost 7 bases to trimming and J lost 2 bases; unmatched junction nucleotides: 12. CDR3 length equals 16 residues.

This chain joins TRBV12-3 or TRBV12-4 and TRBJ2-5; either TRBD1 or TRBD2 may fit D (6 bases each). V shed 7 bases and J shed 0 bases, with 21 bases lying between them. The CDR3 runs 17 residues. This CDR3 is CASKRDTWGADQETQYF. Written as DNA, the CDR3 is TGTGCCAGCAAGCGAGATACGTGGGGGGCGGACCAAGAGACCCAGTACTTC.

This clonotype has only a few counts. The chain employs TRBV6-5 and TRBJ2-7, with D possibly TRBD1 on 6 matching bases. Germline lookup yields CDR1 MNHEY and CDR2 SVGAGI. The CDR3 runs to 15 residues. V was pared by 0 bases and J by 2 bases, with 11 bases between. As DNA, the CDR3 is TGTGCCAGCAGTTACTCGACTCAGGGGACCTACGAGCAGTACTTC. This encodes CASSYSTQGTYEQYF.

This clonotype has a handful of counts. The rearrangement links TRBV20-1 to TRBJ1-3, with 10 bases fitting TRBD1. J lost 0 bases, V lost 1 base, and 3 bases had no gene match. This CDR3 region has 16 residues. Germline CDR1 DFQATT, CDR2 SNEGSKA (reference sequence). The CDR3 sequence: CSARGQGALSGNTIYF. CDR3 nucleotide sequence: TGCAGTGCTAGAGGACAGGGGGCTCTCTCTGGAAACACCATATATTTT.

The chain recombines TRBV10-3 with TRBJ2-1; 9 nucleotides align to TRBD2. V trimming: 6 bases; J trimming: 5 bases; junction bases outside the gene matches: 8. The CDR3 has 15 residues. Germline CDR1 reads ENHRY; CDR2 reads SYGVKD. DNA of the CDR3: TGTGCCATCAGATCGCTAGCGGGAAGGAACAATGAGCAGTTCTTC. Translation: CAIRSLAGRNNEQFF.